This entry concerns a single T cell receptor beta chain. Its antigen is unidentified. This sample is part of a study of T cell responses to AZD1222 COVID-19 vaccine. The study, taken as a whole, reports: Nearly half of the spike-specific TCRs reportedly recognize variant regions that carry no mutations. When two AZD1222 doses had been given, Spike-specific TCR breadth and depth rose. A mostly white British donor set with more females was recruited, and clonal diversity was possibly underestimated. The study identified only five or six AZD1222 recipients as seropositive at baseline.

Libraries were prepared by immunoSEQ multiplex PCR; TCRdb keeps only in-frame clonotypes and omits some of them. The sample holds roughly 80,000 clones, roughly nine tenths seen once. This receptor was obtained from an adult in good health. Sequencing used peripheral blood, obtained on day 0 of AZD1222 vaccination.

The CDR3 nucleotides read TGTGCCACCCCCTCGGGTCTGGATACGCAGTATTTT. Protein: CATPSGLDTQYF. This chain connects TRBV7-9 to TRBJ2-3; the D is unclear. The CDR3 sequence is 12 residues long. V dropped 10 bases and J dropped 6 bases, with 14 bases sitting between them. Germline V lookup: CDR1 SEHNR, CDR2 FQNEAQ (reference sequence).